A single sample is the source of the 29 T cell receptor beta chains below, sequenced in a study of graft-versus-host responses after intestinal transplantation. Assay used: immunoSEQ multiplex PCR; TCRdb lists only in-frame clones, some missing. The top ten clones hold approximately 4.8% of a sample with over 10,000 clones, more than 85% of them seen once. Sequences were derived from PBMCs, sampled about 1,000 days after intestinal transplantation. These receptors were taken from a human patient who received an intestinal transplant, so some T cells may come from the graft donor.

V gene TRBV7-2 combines with J gene TRBJ1-1; D not resolved. Germline V gene sequence: CDR1 SGHTA, CDR2 FQGNSA. This CDR3 is built from 13 residues. Trimming pared 1 base from V and 0 bases from J, leaving 3 bases between. DNA for the CDR3: TGTGCCAGCAGCTTAGTGGTGAACACTGAAGCTTTCTTT. It encodes CASSLVVNTEAFF. The complete variable domain, with remaining parts taken from reference TRBV7-2 and TRBJ1-1, reads GAGVSQSPSNKVTEKGKDVELRCDPISGHTALYWYRQSLGQGLEFLIYFQGNSAPDKSGLPSDRFSAERTGGSVSTLTIQRTQQEDSAVYLCASSLVVNTEAFFGQGTRLTVV.

The CDR3 is CASKGQGAAGELFF. CDR3 DNA sequence: TGTGCCAGCAAAGGACAGGGGGCTGCCGGGGAGCTGTTTTTT. The chain carries TRBV6-1 and TRBJ2-2, with TRBD1 matching 11 bases. With 7 bases clipped from V and 6 bases from J, the junction kept 4 bases outside the gene matches. Germline V CDR1 and CDR2: MNHNS, SASEGT. This CDR3 spans 14 amino acids.

The chain has TRBV6-6 and TRBJ2-1, with D perhaps TRBD1 or TRBD2 (6 bases each). The CDR3 extends over 14 amino acids. Trimming cost V 5 bases and J 5 bases, with 13 bases left between them. Germline V lookup: CDR1 MNHNY, CDR2 SVGAGI (reference sequence). The CDR3, as DNA: TGTGCCAGCAGTCTAGGGGGGATAAACAATGAGCAGTTCTTC. This encodes CASSLGGINNEQFF.

The chain has TRBV11-3 and TRBJ2-1; no reliable D call. The germline CDR1 and CDR2 sequences are SGHNT and YENEEA. The CDR3 is made up of 11 amino acids. Trimming shortened V by 5 bases and J by 6 bases, and 5 bases separated the two germline ends. Here the CDR3 reads CASSQTNEQFF. CDR3 sequence (DNA): TGTGCCAGCAGCCAAACCAATGAGCAGTTCTTC.

V and J are TRBV7-2 and TRBJ2-1; tentatively, D is TRBD2 (6 bases). This CDR3 has 14 residues. Looked up from germline, CDR1 is SGHTA and CDR2 is FQGNSA. The V end was cut by 5 bases, the J end by 4 bases, with 12 bases between. CDR3 nucleotide sequence: TGTGCCAGCAGCCCCGGGGACTCTTACAATGAGCAGTTCTTC. The encoded protein is CASSPGDSYNEQFF.

The chain is built from TRBV6-4 and TRBJ2-2, with 10 bases aligning to TRBD2. The CDR3 spans 16 residues. Germline V gives CDR1 MRHNA, CDR2 SNTAGT. V gave up 6 bases and J gave up 3 bases; unmatched junction bases: 7. In DNA, the CDR3 is TGTGCCAGCAGCCCCACTAGCGGGGATTACACCGGGGAGCTGTTTTTT. It translates to CASSPTSGDYTGELFF.

The V and J genes are TRBV6-6 and TRBJ2-3; D may be TRBD1 (5 bases). This CDR3 is 15 amino acids long. Trimming took 6 bases from V and 2 from J, leaving 15 bases between them. Germline lookup yields CDR1 MNHNY and CDR2 SVGAGI (reference sequence). CDR3 loop: CASRDSRGSTDTQYF. CDR3 coding DNA: TGTGCCAGCAGAGACTCAAGGGGCTCCACAGATACGCAGTATTTT.

This chain connects TRBV2 to TRBJ1-1, with D hard to call. There are 17 residues in the CDR3. Trimming left V 7 bases short and J 6 bases short, with 27 bases between. Germline CDR1 reads SNHLY; CDR2 reads FYNNEI. CDR3 nucleotide sequence: TGTGCCAGCATGGTTTTCGGTCTTAAAACGGATCTCGCTGAAGCTTTCTTT. Residues: CASMVFGLKTDLAEAFF. Full variable domain (remainder filled in from reference TRBV2 and TRBJ1-1): EPEVTQTPSHQVTQMGQEVILRCVPISNHLYFYWYRQILGQKVEFLVSFYNNEISEKSEIFDDQFSVERPDGSNFTLKIRSTKLEDSAMYFCASMVFGLKTDLAEAFFGQGTRLTVV.

The rearrangement links TRBV7-3 to TRBJ2-2; 9 nucleotides align to TRBD1. After removal of 2 bases from V and 6 bases from J, the junction contained 7 bases not matched to a gene. The CDR3 is 16 residues long. Germline V gives CDR1 SGHTA, CDR2 FQGTGA. CDR3 residues: CASSLVRTGEAGELFF. As DNA, the CDR3 is TGTGCCAGCAGCTTAGTCCGGACAGGGGAGGCCGGGGAGCTGTTTTTT.

V is TRBV9 and J is TRBJ2-3; D is unclear. The germline V gene encodes CDR1 SGDLS and CDR2 YYNGEE. V lost 4 bases and J lost 6, with 9 bases in between. The CDR3 loop spans 12 amino acids. CDR3 sequence (DNA): TGTGCCAGCAGCCCGCGTTGGGATACGCAGTATTTT. This sequence encodes CASSPRWDTQYF.

The chain carries TRBV28 and TRBJ1-1; D is possibly TRBD1 (6 bases). CDR1 and CDR2 from the germline V gene are MDHEN and SYDVKM. The CDR3 consists of 14 residues. V lost 6 bases to trimming and J lost 0 bases, with 11 bases between them. CDR3 sequence (DNA): TGTGCCAGCAGGGAGGACAGACTGAACACTGAAGCTTTCTTT. It is translated as CASREDRLNTEAFF.

The chain uses TRBV5-1 and TRBJ2-5, with 8 bases fitting TRBD2. V was clipped by 2 bases and J by 3 bases; unmatched bases: 6. This CDR3 is 15 amino acids long. The germline V gene has CDR1 SGHRS and CDR2 YFSETQ. CDR3: CASSFWRGAEETQYF. CDR3 nucleotides: TGCGCCAGCAGCTTCTGGCGGGGGGCGGAAGAGACCCAGTACTTC.

The CDR3 here is CASSSTRSGTGDGYTF. CDR3 nucleotide sequence: TGTGCCAGCTCCTCGACTCGATCCGGGACAGGAGATGGCTACACCTTC. The chain recombines TRBV18 with TRBJ1-2, with TRBD1 matching over 8 bases. Germline assignment: CDR1 KGHSH and CDR2 LQKENI. The CDR3 has 16 residues. The V gene end was trimmed by 6 bases and the J gene end by 6 bases; junction bases not matched to a gene: 15.

The chain combines TRBV19 with TRBJ2-2; TRBD1 matches at 8 bases. Germline V gene lookup returns CDR1 LNHDA and CDR2 SQIVND (reference sequence). The trim removed 3 bases at V and 2 bases at J, leaving 5 bases unmatched. The CDR3 has 16 amino acids. For the CDR3, the DNA is TGTGCCAGTAGTATGCCGACAGGGGCAAACACCGGGGAGCTGTTTTTT. The encoded protein is CASSMPTGANTGELFF.

This clone was counted a single time. This rearrangement joins TRBV5-1 to TRBJ2-1; 8 bases agree with TRBD2. V shed 0 bases and J 5 bases; nucleotides not matched to a gene: 7. Germline CDR1 and CDR2: SGHRS and YFSETQ. CDR3 length: 16 residues. The CDR3 nucleotides are TGCGCCAGCAGCTTGGGCCGGACTAGCAAAGACAATGAGCAGTTCTTC. Residues: CASSLGRTSKDNEQFF.

This clone was observed a single time. The genes are TRBV7-9 and TRBJ1-4; 8 bases are shared with TRBD1. V lost 8 bases and J lost 5; bases outside the gene matches: 10. CDR3 length: 15 residues. The germline gives CDR1 SEHNR, CDR2 FQNEAQ (reference sequence). CDR3 DNA sequence: TGTGCCAGCCGACGCAACGCAGGGGGCAATGAAAAACTGTTTTTT. Protein product: CASRRNAGGNEKLFF.

The V call is TRBV10-3, the J call TRBJ2-5; the D call may be TRBD1 or TRBD2 (6 bases each). V lost 0 bases to trimming and J lost 5 bases, with 16 bases between them. The germline V gene has CDR1 ENHRY and CDR2 SYGVKD. The CDR3 runs 16 residues. The CDR3 sequence is CAISESAGGPRETQYF. The CDR3 DNA sequence: TGTGCCATCAGTGAGTCGGCCGGGGGCCCCCGGGAGACCCAGTACTTC.

CDR3 sequence: CASSYRNTEAFF. The CDR3 nucleotides are TGTGCCAGCAGTTACCGAAACACTGAAGCTTTCTTT. The chain is built from TRBV6-5 and TRBJ1-1, with no clear D. This CDR3 contains 12 residues. The ends were cut back, 2 bases at V and 2 bases at J, with 3 bases in the middle. Germline-derived CDR1 and CDR2 are MNHEY and SVGAGI.

The V and J genes are TRBV5-8 and TRBJ2-3, with 10 bases identical to TRBD2. CDR1 and CDR2 (germline): SGHTS, YDEGEE. This CDR3 is built from 20 residues. J lost 2 bases, V lost 0 bases, and 15 bases had no gene match. The chain's CDR3 is CASSLAGELAGDPITDTQYF. CDR3 bases: TGTGCCAGCAGCTTGGCCGGTGAGCTAGCGGGGGACCCGATCACAGATACGCAGTATTTT. Filled out from reference TRBV5-8 and TRBJ2-3, the complete variable domain reads EAGVTQSPTHLIKTRGQQATLRCSPISGHTSVYWYQQALGLGLQFLLWYDEGEERNRGNFPPRFSGRQFPNYSSELNVNALELEDSALYLCASSLAGELAGDPITDTQYFGPGTRLTVL.

CDR3 protein: CASSRGPYGRANVLTF. As DNA, the CDR3 is TGTGCCAGCAGCCGAGGCCCGTATGGGAGGGCCAACGTCCTGACTTTC. This chain uses TRBV13 with TRBJ2-6; D is uncertain. The V gene lost 5 bases and the J gene lost 5 bases, with 16 bases spanning the gap. CDR1 is PRHDT and CDR2 is FYEKMQ in the germline V gene (reference sequence). The CDR3 covers 16 residues.

V usage is TRBV11-2 and J usage is TRBJ2-3; 7 nucleotides align to TRBD2. After removal of 10 bases from V and 6 bases from J, the junction contained 13 bases not matched to a gene. There are 14 residues in the CDR3. CDR1 is SGHAT, CDR2 FQNNGV, per germline. The CDR3 here is CATTRKRGLDTQYF. DNA of the CDR3: TGTGCCACGACCAGGAAGCGGGGCCTGGATACGCAGTATTTT.

The chain links TRBV5-1 to TRBJ2-3; 10 bases line up with TRBD1. The germline CDR1 and CDR2 sequences are SGHRS and YFSETQ. The ends lost 4 bases at V and 2 bases at J; junction bases unmatched: 16. The CDR3 runs 19 residues. CDR3: CASSLRQGAIPLITDTQYF. DNA for the CDR3: TGCGCCAGCAGCCTCAGACAGGGGGCCATCCCATTAATCACAGATACGCAGTATTTT.

This clone was seen only once. This chain connects TRBV5-1 to TRBJ1-6; tentative D call: TRBD1 (5 bases). Trimming shortened V by 4 bases and J by 9 bases, and 17 bases separated the two germline ends. The V gene's germline CDR1 is SGHRS and CDR2 YFSETQ. The CDR3 totals 15 residues. The CDR3 reads CASSAPGPGGSPLHF. The CDR3 DNA reads as TGCGCCAGCAGCGCCCCGGGCCCCGGGGGTTCACCCCTCCACTTT.

The rearrangement joins TRBV11-2 to TRBJ2-7; 8 positions match TRBD1. CDR1 SGHAT and CDR2 FQNNGV come from the germline V gene. The trim removed 1 base at V and 2 bases at J, leaving 1 base unmatched. The CDR3 has 14 amino acids. The CDR3 loop reads CASSLGRGPYEQYF. The DNA for the CDR3 is TGTGCCAGCAGCTTAGGCAGGGGGCCCTACGAGCAGTACTTC.

This clone was observed once. J is TRBJ2-1 and V is TRBV4-2; 7 bases agree with TRBD2. The length of the CDR3 is 16 residues. The V and J ends lost 1 base and 3 bases, in that order; junction bases with no gene match: 6. Germline CDR1 and CDR2: LGHNA and YNFKEQ. The CDR3 region is CASSQAGGRIYNEQFF. Here the CDR3 DNA reads TGTGCCAGCAGCCAAGCGGGAGGTCGTATCTACAATGAGCAGTTCTTC.

V gene TRBV4-2 combines with J gene TRBJ1-2; D remains unclear. The CDR3 sequence is 13 residues long. Trimming left V 0 bases short and J 10 bases short, with 12 bases between. The V gene's germline CDR1 is LGHNA and CDR2 YNFKEQ. The CDR3 region has the DNA TGTGCCAGCAGCCAAGATCTGGGAGATGCCTACACCTTC. It specifies CASSQDLGDAYTF.

The chain employs TRBV2 and TRBJ1-1; weak D call: TRBD1 (5 bases). V was clipped by 5 bases and J by 0 bases, with 10 bases between them. This CDR3 contains 14 residues. CDR1 SNHLY and CDR2 FYNNEI come from the germline V gene. In DNA, the CDR3 is TGTGCCAGCAGTTTGACAGCGATGAACACTGAAGCTTTCTTT. Translation gives CASSLTAMNTEAFF.

This chain links TRBV5-4 with TRBJ1-2; 10 positions agree with TRBD1. Per the germline V gene, CDR1 is SGHNT and CDR2 is YYREEE (reference sequence). There are 15 residues in the CDR3. The ends lost 0 bases at V and 4 bases at J; junction bases unmatched: 3. CDR3 region: CASSLGTGGTYGYTF. CDR3 sequence (DNA): TGTGCCAGCAGCTTGGGGACAGGGGGGACCTATGGCTACACCTTC.

Concerning this clone: This sample also contains other DNA sequences that code for the same CDR3. The chain has TRBV6-4 and TRBJ2-1, with 7 bases matching TRBD2. Unmatched junction bases numbered 3, after V lost 0 bases and J lost 4 bases. CDR1 is MRHNA, CDR2 SNTAGT, per germline. The CDR3 sequence is 15 residues long. The chain's CDR3 is CASSDSAGGYNEQFF. DNA of the CDR3: TGTGCCAGCAGTGACTCGGCCGGGGGGTACAATGAGCAGTTCTTC.